A selection of T cell receptor beta chains follows, all from one sample in a study of shared clonotypes between healthy human individuals. Sequencing used immunoSEQ multiplex PCR; TCRdb keeps in-frame clones, though not all of them. The sample consists of more than 1.2 million clones, approximately 98.5% of them appearing once. Sequencing input: naive CD4+ T cells sorted from blood. These TCRs come from a man aged 25-40 years in good health. CDR3s include the opening cysteine and the closing phenylalanine or tryptophan. The size field is filled for only some rows; it gives once, few, many or a size class.

.	TRBV25-1	TRBJ2-1	CASSESTGSSYNEQFF
.	TRBV5-6	TRBJ1-1	CASSFWTGIPMNTEAFF
.	TRBV7-8	TRBJ2-7	CASSLGGGSGNSYEQYF
.	TRBV2	TRBJ2-1	CASSAGLAGSYNEQFF
.	TRBV19	TRBJ2-3	CASSIDGVAGGADTQYF
.	TRBV7-2	TRBJ2-2	CASSFTSTGELFF
.	TRBV5-4	TRBJ2-1	CASSLAALAGRDEQFF
.	TRBV5-4	TRBJ1-1	CASSLTGGQTKAFF
.	TRBV5-4	TRBJ2-1	CASSTRTGGNEQFF
.	TRBV7-3	TRBJ2-1	CASSLTGARYNEQFF
.	TRBV6-1	TRBJ2-7	CASSETNLSYEQYF
.	TRBV5-1	TRBJ2-7	CASSLRANSYEQYF
.	TRBV28	TRBJ2-7	CASSPLSPYSYEQYF
.	TRBV10-2	TRBJ2-1	CASIYRASSYNEQFF
.	TRBV10-3	TRBJ2-5	CAIKAGGSETQYF
.	TRBV28	TRBJ1-5	CASGQGGQPQHF
.	TRBV5-1	TRBJ2-7	CASSVKEPHEQYF
once	TRBV7-9	TRBJ2-3	CASSRTGSTQYF
.	TRBV4-1	TRBJ2-2	CASSQSPGITGELFF
.	TRBV6-1	TRBJ1-3	CASSALGPQGATGNTIYF
.	TRBV28	TRBJ2-1	CASSLTRVHNEQFF
.	TRBV5-1	TRBJ1-1	CASSPEGHREAFF
.	TRBV6-5	TRBJ2-3	CASTPKGTDTQYF
.	TRBV7-9	TRBJ1-1	CASSFKVENTEAFF
.	TRBV27	TRBJ1-3	CASSFDSVSTIYF
.	TRBV19	TRBJ2-3	CASCAGRGTDTQYF
.	TRBV18	TRBJ1-4	CASSPPVPIVEKLFF
.	TRBV5-5	TRBJ2-7	CASSLVGGYEQYF
once	TRBV19	TRBJ1-5	CATHQGQYSNQPQHF
once	TRBV25-1	TRBJ1-1	CASSEGFREAFF
.	TRBV30	TRBJ2-7	CAWSPSSSHEQYF
.	TRBV28	TRBJ2-7	CASSFLGQEPYEQYF
.	TRBV5-1	TRBJ2-1	CASSREAESSYNEQFF
once	TRBV19	TRBJ1-5	CASSTGILSNQPQHF
.	TRBV19	TRBJ2-2	CASIRVTGELFF
.	TRBV6-4	TRBJ2-3	CASRSGVSTDTQYF
.	TRBV7-8	TRBJ2-3	CASSFRLAGNTDTQYF
once	TRBV20-1	TRBJ2-7	CSASILYEQYF
.	TRBV28	TRBJ2-7	CASSLFGGSYEQYF
.	TRBV1	TRBJ2-7	CTSSPHRGQGAVYGRYEQYF
.	TRBV29-1	TRBJ2-5	CSVGKGAQETQYF
.	TRBV9	TRBJ2-7	CASSVDTGQQYF
.	TRBV6-5	TRBJ1-5	CASRGSSNQPQHF
.	TRBV6-5	TRBJ2-1	CASSDYNTGNEQFF
.	TRBV6-6	TRBJ1-5	CASSYGQLNQPQHF
.	TRBV7-8	TRBJ2-5	CASSPPKETQYF
once	TRBV6-6	TRBJ2-5	CASRHGTGETQYF
.	TRBV7-9	TRBJ2-1	CASSHPLAGVSDEQFF
.	TRBV18	TRBJ1-4	CASSPRGPTNEKLFF
.	TRBV9	TRBJ2-4	CASSVPGDPLSPLDIQYF
.	TRBV9	TRBJ2-7	CASSVTHVGTDKNEQYF
.	TRBV11-2	TRBJ2-1	CASSFGQGRNEQFF
.	TRBV18	TRBJ2-7	CASSPRQPPYEQYF
.	TRBV5-1	TRBJ2-2	CASTAGLAGPEGTGELFF
.	TRBV7-3	TRBJ2-2	CASSLMAGELFF